The 14 T cell receptor beta chains in this list originate from one sample, sequenced in a study of tumor and adjacent non-tumor tissue in lung cancer. A modified ARM-PCR protocol with three rounds of nested PCR amplified TCRbeta. MiXCR, run by TCRdb on the multiplex PCR reads, gives a single entry per CDR3 protein. The sample lists about 200,000 distinct CDR3 sequences, over 55% seen once, with 25% in the top ten. The template was RNA from unsorted bulk tissue. The material sequenced was lung tumor tissue. These receptors all come from a man aged 60 to 75 with non-small cell lung cancer.

Note on this clonotype: This could be a read error, since a much larger clone is one nucleotide away. V and J are TRBV11-2 and TRBJ2-1; 12 nucleotides match TRBD1. The CDR3 extends over 13 amino acids. CDR1 is SGHAT, CDR2 FQNNGV, per germline. The CDR3 coding sequence is TGTGCCAGCAGCTTAGACCACCGGGACAGGGGGCTCTTC. This translates into CASSLDHRDRGLF.

A remark on this clonotype: Relative to the germline gene, one junction end is altered; a read error may explain this. V is TRBV5-1 and J is TRBJ2-3, with 14 bases lining up with TRBD2. Germline CDR1 SGHRS, CDR2 YFSETQ. The CDR3 has 19 residues. The DNA for the CDR3 is TGCGCCAGTAGCTCCACTGGGACTAGCGGGAGTCCCGGCACAGGTACGCAGTATTTT. Its translation: CASSSTGTSGSPGTGTQYF. The whole variable domain, remainder taken from reference TRBV5-1 and TRBJ2-3, is KAGVTQTPRYLIKTRGQQVTLSCSPISGHRSVSWYQQTPGQGLQFLFEYFSETQRNKGNFPGRFSGRQFSNSRSEMNVSTLELGDSALYLCASSSTGTSGSPGTGTQYFGPGTRLTVL.

This chain joins TRBV6-6 and TRBJ1-2, with TRBD1 identical over 7 bases. The CDR3 extends over 15 amino acids. The ends lost 5 bases at V and 5 bases at J; junction bases unmatched: 11. The germline gives CDR1 MNHNY, CDR2 SVGAGI (reference sequence). CDR3 coding DNA: TGTGCCAGCAGTACAATAGCCAGGGGGGTGTATGGCTACACCTTC. Its protein is CASSTIARGVYGYTF.

With respect to this clonotype: A much more abundant neighbour one base away suggests this may be a read error. The chain joins TRBV9 to TRBJ2-7; weak D call: TRBD2 (7 bases). V was pared by 4 bases and J by 1 base, with 15 bases between. The CDR3 spans 15 residues. The germline V gene has CDR1 SGDLS and CDR2 YYNGEE. In DNA form, the CDR3 reads TGTGCCAGCAGCCTTGGACAGCGGGGTTCCTACGAGCAGTACTTC. Translating it yields CASSLGQRGSYEQYF.

The chain employs TRBV20-1 and TRBJ2-7; 7 nucleotides line up with TRBD1. V gave up 3 bases and J gave up 4 bases; unmatched junction bases: 18. The CDR3 contains 17 residues. The germline V gene encodes CDR1 DFQATT and CDR2 SNEGSKA (reference sequence). CDR3: CSASIFIRQGGGYEQYF. The CDR3 coding sequence is TGCAGTGCTAGCATCTTCATTCGACAGGGCGGCGGGTACGAGCAGTACTTC.

This clonotype was found many times. The chain employs TRBV20-1 and TRBJ1-4; D gene uncertain. CDR3 length equals 14 residues. V lost 0 bases and J 4 bases, leaving 9 bases between the germline ends. Germline CDR1 is DFQATT and CDR2 is SNEGSKA (reference sequence). CDR3 DNA: TGCAGTGCTAGAGACGGACGGAATAATGAAAAACTGTTTTTT. Translated: CSARDGRNNEKLFF.

The rearrangement joins TRBV20-1 to TRBJ2-3; perhaps TRBD1 as D (6 bases). The CDR3 loop spans 12 amino acids. V was trimmed by 5 bases and J by 5 bases, leaving 11 bases between them. Germline V gene lookup returns CDR1 DFQATT and CDR2 SNEGSKA (reference sequence). The CDR3 spells CSAGTGLDTQYF. CDR3 sequence (DNA): TGCAGTGCTGGTACAGGGTTAGATACGCAGTATTTT.

A note on this clonotype: Sequence at one end of the junction differs from germline and may be a read error. The genes are TRBV6-2 or TRBV6-3 and TRBJ1-5; D gene unclear. Germline CDR1 and CDR2: MNHEY and SVGEGT. The CDR3 covers 14 residues. The chain's CDR3 is CATRDISLNQPHHF. In DNA, the CDR3 is TGTGCCACCCGAGACATATCTCTGAATCAGCCCCACCATTTT.

As regards this clonotype: The junction departs from the called germline gene at one end, perhaps through a read error. The chain combines TRBV11-1 with TRBJ2-3, with no clear D. CDR3 length: 15 amino acids. Germline lookup yields CDR1 SGHAT and CDR2 FQDESV (reference sequence). CDR3 coding DNA: TGTGTCAACAGCTTAGTCTACAGCGACACAGATACGCGGTATTTT. Protein sequence: CVNSLVYSDTDTRYF.

This clonotype is a singleton in its sample. This chain joins TRBV12-3 or TRBV12-4 and TRBJ2-3; tentative D call: TRBD2 (5 bases). The CDR3 runs 15 residues. V was clipped by 9 bases and J by 5 bases, with 21 bases between them. CDR3 sequence (DNA): TGTGCCAGTACCTCCCCCGGGATTAGAAAAGATACGCAGTATTTT. Its protein product is CASTSPGIRKDTQYF.

J is TRBJ2-1 and V is TRBV19; tentative D call: TRBD2 (5 bases). With 5 bases removed from V and 9 bases from J, the gap between germline ends came to 17 bases. This CDR3 has 14 residues. In germline, CDR1 is LNHDA, CDR2 SQIVND (reference sequence). The CDR3 loop is CASSYNRGWGEQFF. Written as DNA, the CDR3 is TGTGCCAGTAGTTACAACCGGGGTTGGGGTGAGCAGTTCTTC.

Details on this clonotype: At one boundary the junction diverges from the germline segment, which might be a read error. The CDR3 protein is CASSFPGAAYEQCF. In DNA, the CDR3 is TGTGCCAGCAGCTTCCCAGGGGCCGCCTACGAGCAGTGCTTC. The V and J genes are TRBV11-2 and TRBJ2-7; D is possibly TRBD1 (6 bases). The CDR3 totals 14 residues. Per germline, CDR1 SGHAT and CDR2 FQNNGV.

Of note for this clonotype: This may stem from a read error, because a much larger clone lies one nucleotide away. The CDR3 is CASSLDSGGGYTF. CDR3 sequence (DNA): TGTGCCAGCAGCTTGGACAGTGGAGGCGGCTACACCTTC. V usage is TRBV12-3 or TRBV12-4 and J usage is TRBJ1-2, with D possibly TRBD1 on 6 matching bases. The CDR3 totals 13 residues. V lost 6 bases, J lost 8 bases, and 16 bases lay in between.

With respect to this clonotype: The conserved phenylalanine or tryptophan normally closing the CDR3 is absent here, so this likely arose from a read error. The rearrangement links TRBV11-2 to TRBJ1-1, with D possibly being TRBD1 (5 bases). This CDR3 is built from 14 residues. The germline V gene encodes CDR1 SGHAT and CDR2 FQNNGV. DNA of the CDR3: TGTACCAGCAGCCCCAGGGCTATGAACACTGAAGCTTTCCTT. Its protein product is CTSSPRAMNTEAFL.